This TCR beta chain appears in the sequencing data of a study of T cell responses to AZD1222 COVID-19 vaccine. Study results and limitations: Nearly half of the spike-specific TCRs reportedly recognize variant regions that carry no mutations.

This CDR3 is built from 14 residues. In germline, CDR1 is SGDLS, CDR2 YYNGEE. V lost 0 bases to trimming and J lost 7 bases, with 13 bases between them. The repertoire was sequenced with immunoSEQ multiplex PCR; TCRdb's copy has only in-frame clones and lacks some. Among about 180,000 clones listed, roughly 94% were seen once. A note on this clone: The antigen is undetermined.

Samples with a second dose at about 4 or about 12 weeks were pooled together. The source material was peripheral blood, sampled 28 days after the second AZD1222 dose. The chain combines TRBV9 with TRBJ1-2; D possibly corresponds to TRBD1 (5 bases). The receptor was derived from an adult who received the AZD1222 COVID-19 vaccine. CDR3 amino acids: CASSVGAGTVGYTF. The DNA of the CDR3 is TGTGCCAGCAGCGTAGGAGCGGGGACGGTTGGCTACACCTTC.